These 24 T cell receptor beta chains were sequenced from one sample in a study of graft-versus-host responses after intestinal transplantation. These TCRs' antigens remain unknown. Using immunoSEQ multiplex PCR, the repertoire was profiled, and TCRdb retains in-frame clones only, with some absent. This sample has approximately 46,000 clones; 84% occur once, and the top ten carry roughly 0.45%. Sequenced here: unstimulated CD4+ T cells sorted from spleen or lymph node cells, sampled before transplant. The receptors stem from a human donor who was the organ donor for an intestinal transplant.

V and J are TRBV19 and TRBJ1-1; D perhaps matches TRBD1 (5 bases). CDR1 is LNHDA and CDR2 is SQIVND in the germline V gene (reference sequence). With 10 bases removed from V and 0 bases from J, the gap between germline ends came to 12 bases. The CDR3 totals 13 residues. The CDR3 protein is CATSGRVNTEAFF. The DNA of the CDR3 is TGTGCCACCTCTGGCAGGGTGAACACTGAAGCTTTCTTT.

The V call is TRBV27, the J call TRBJ2-7; 7 bases agree with TRBD1. Germline-derived CDR1 and CDR2 are MNHEY and SMNVEV (reference sequence). V lost 4 bases and J lost 4; bases outside the gene matches: 7. The CDR3 loop spans 14 amino acids. The CDR3 sequence is CASSSGQRIYEQYF. The CDR3 DNA sequence: TGTGCCAGCAGTTCGGGACAGAGGATATACGAGCAGTACTTC.

The chain's CDR3 is CAISESLAGSPYNEQFF. The CDR3 bases are TGTGCCATCAGTGAGTCCTTGGCGGGGAGTCCCTACAATGAGCAGTTCTTC. V usage is TRBV10-3 and J usage is TRBJ2-1, with D possibly TRBD2 on 6 matching bases. From germline, CDR1 is ENHRY and CDR2 SYGVKD. This CDR3 has 17 amino acids. The ends were cut back, 0 bases at V and 2 bases at J, with 14 bases in the middle.

V and J are TRBV11-3 and TRBJ2-2, with 7 bases lining up with TRBD1. The trim removed 4 bases at V and 1 base at J, leaving 0 bases unmatched. There are 14 residues in the CDR3. Germline V gene sequence: CDR1 SGHNT, CDR2 YENEEA. Here the CDR3 reads CASSWTGNTGELFF. The DNA for the CDR3 is TGTGCCAGCAGCTGGACAGGGAACACCGGGGAGCTGTTTTTT.

The chain recombines TRBV5-1 with TRBJ2-7, with a possible D match to TRBD1 (5 bases). Germline V gene data show CDR1 as SGHRS and CDR2 as YFSETQ. The CDR3 extends over 14 amino acids. The ends were cut back, 0 bases at V and 1 base at J, with 8 bases in the middle. Here the CDR3 reads CASSLERGSYEQYF. CDR3 sequence (DNA): TGCGCCAGCAGCTTGGAAAGGGGTTCCTACGAGCAGTACTTC.

This clone has a single count. The chain joins TRBV6-5 to TRBJ2-7; a weak D match, TRBD1 (6 bases). Trimming pared 6 bases from V and 0 bases from J, leaving 15 bases between. The CDR3 runs 15 residues. The V gene's germline CDR1 is MNHEY and CDR2 SVGAGI. The CDR3 protein is CASSSPDRLSYEQYF. The CDR3 DNA sequence: TGTGCCAGCAGCTCACCGGACAGACTCTCCTACGAGCAGTACTTC.

The CDR3, as DNA: TGTGCCAGCATCGGACAGGGGGCTGGCAATCAGCCCCAGCATTTT. Translation: CASIGQGAGNQPQHF. The V and J genes are TRBV6-5 and TRBJ1-5; 11 nucleotides align to TRBD1. Trimming at V came to 7 bases and at J to 2 bases, leaving 4 bases not matched to a gene. Germline V CDR1 and CDR2: MNHEY, SVGAGI. This CDR3 has 15 residues.

This rearrangement joins TRBV7-2 to TRBJ2-5; no firm D call. Germline lookup yields CDR1 SGHTA and CDR2 FQGNSA. V lost 0 bases and J 6 bases, leaving 11 bases between the germline ends. The CDR3 is 14 amino acids. CDR3 DNA: TGTGCCAGCAGCTTAGCGGCTCCGCAACAGACCCAGTACTTC. It specifies CASSLAAPQQTQYF.

The V gene is TRBV7-6, the J gene TRBJ2-1, with D tentatively TRBD2 (6 bases). Germline assignment: CDR1 SGHVS and CDR2 FNYEAQ. Trimming shortened V by 1 base and J by 7 bases, and 11 bases separated the two germline ends. This CDR3 has 14 residues. The CDR3 bases are TGTGCCAGCAGCTTAGGGACTAAAAAAAATGAGCAGTTCTTC. Protein: CASSLGTKKNEQFF.

Only one count was recorded for this clone. The chain uses TRBV16 and TRBJ2-2, with no clear D. V lost 1 base to trimming and J lost 1 base, with 4 bases between them. This CDR3 region has 14 residues. Germline CDR1 is KGHSY and CDR2 is FQNENV. The CDR3 loop reads CASSQLQNTGELFF. CDR3 nucleotides: TGTGCCAGCAGCCAATTACAGAACACCGGGGAGCTGTTTTTT.

Here the CDR3 DNA reads TGTGCCAGCAGCAAAGGGGCGGGACAGGGGGCTTTTGGCTACACCTTC. As protein: CASSKGAGQGAFGYTF. The V and J genes are TRBV21-1 and TRBJ1-2; TRBD1, the table's D call, was not compared with the DNA. TRBV21-1 corresponds to a pseudogene. This CDR3 contains 16 residues.

This clone has a handful of counts. The CDR3 spells CASTPDRVEGYTF. CDR3 coding DNA: TGTGCCAGCACCCCGGACAGGGTGGAGGGCTACACCTTC. The V and J genes are TRBV28 and TRBJ1-2; 8 nucleotides line up with TRBD1. CDR1 and CDR2 from the germline V gene are MDHEN and SYDVKM. The length of the CDR3 is 13 residues. Germline trimming cut 7 bases from V and 8 bases from J; bases unmatched to any gene: 9.

The chain has TRBV28 and TRBJ1-2; 8 nucleotides line up with TRBD1. Germline V gene lookup returns CDR1 MDHEN and CDR2 SYDVKM. V shed 6 bases and J 5 bases; nucleotides not matched to a gene: 11. CDR3 length: 15 amino acids. Here the CDR3 reads CASSASGGAMYGYTF. CDR3 bases: TGTGCCAGCAGCGCCTCAGGGGGCGCGATGTATGGCTACACCTTC.

This clone was found a few times. The gene calls are TRBV5-1 and TRBJ2-3, with 8 bases aligning to TRBD1. V dropped 3 bases and J dropped 6; count of bases not matched to a gene: 6. This CDR3 contains 14 residues. CDR1 and CDR2 (germline): SGHRS, YFSETQ. CDR3 protein: CASSSGQGLDTQYF. The CDR3 nucleotides read TGCGCCAGCAGCTCCGGACAGGGTCTGGATACGCAGTATTTT.

The genes are TRBV4-1 and TRBJ1-6; no firm D call. Germline CDR1 MGHRA, CDR2 YSYEKL. This CDR3 is built from 16 residues. The germline V and J ends were trimmed by 1 base and 0 bases, with 7 bases remaining between them. CDR3 sequence reads: CASSQVASSYNSPLHF. DNA for the CDR3: TGCGCCAGCAGCCAAGTAGCCAGCTCCTATAATTCACCCCTCCACTTT.

This clone has only a few counts. The chain carries TRBV10-3 and TRBJ1-1; D may be TRBD1 (6 bases). The CDR3 has 13 residues. CDR1 is ENHRY, CDR2 SYGVKD, per germline. The V end was cut by 4 bases, the J end by 0 bases, with 6 bases between. The CDR3 region is CAISGTVNTEAFF. The CDR3, as DNA: TGTGCCATCAGTGGGACAGTGAACACTGAAGCTTTCTTT.

For this clone: The sample carries other DNA sequences with the same CDR3. V usage is TRBV7-8 and J usage is TRBJ2-6; no clear D. This CDR3 is built from 15 residues. V dropped 0 bases and J dropped 1 base, with 4 bases sitting between them. The germline V gene has CDR1 SGHVS and CDR2 FQNEAQ. CDR3 nucleotides: TGTGCCAGCAGCTTAGCCGTTTCTGGGGCCAACGTCCTGACTTTC. The encoded protein is CASSLAVSGANVLTF.

The chain employs TRBV10-3 and TRBJ1-2; maybe TRBD1 (5 bases). Trimming shortened V by 3 bases and J by 3 bases, and 5 bases separated the two germline ends. This CDR3 is built from 12 residues. The germline gives CDR1 ENHRY, CDR2 SYGVKD. CDR3 bases: TGTGCCATCAGTGACAGGGACTATGGCTACACCTTC. This codes for CAISDRDYGYTF.

V usage is TRBV5-4 and J usage is TRBJ1-3; maybe TRBD1 (5 bases). V was cut by 4 bases and J by 0 bases, with 17 bases left in between. The CDR3 runs 17 residues. CDR1 SGHNT and CDR2 YYREEE come from the germline V gene (reference sequence). CDR3 nucleotide sequence: TGTGCCAGCAGCCTGGGGGGTCGGGCCGGCTCTGGAAACACCATATATTTT. Protein: CASSLGGRAGSGNTIYF.

The chain carries TRBV18 and TRBJ2-4; 7 nucleotides align to TRBD1. CDR1 and CDR2 from the germline V gene are KGHSH and LQKENI. The CDR3 has 15 residues. Unmatched junction bases numbered 4, after V lost 3 bases and J lost 2 bases. CDR3 DNA: TGTGCCAGCTCACCGTACAGGGGCCCCAAAAACATTCAGTACTTC. It codes for CASSPYRGPKNIQYF.

V and J are TRBV19 and TRBJ2-7; weak D call: TRBD2 (5 bases). Germline V gene data show CDR1 as LNHDA and CDR2 as SQIVND (reference sequence). This CDR3 comprises 15 residues. Between the trimmed V and J ends, which lost 3 bases and 6 bases, there was a span of 18 bases. CDR3 protein: CASSILGGPDSEQYF. DNA of the CDR3: TGTGCCAGTAGTATTTTAGGCGGGCCAGATAGCGAGCAGTACTTC.

The chain carries TRBV18 and TRBJ1-3; 7 bases agree with TRBD1. Germline assignment: CDR1 KGHSH and CDR2 LQKENI. The CDR3 loop spans 16 amino acids. The V gene end was trimmed by 3 bases and the J gene end by 0 bases; junction bases not matched to a gene: 5. The CDR3 nucleotides are TGTGCCAGCTCACCTCGACAGGGCTTCTCTGGAAACACCATATATTTT. Amino acids: CASSPRQGFSGNTIYF.

This chain links TRBV18 with TRBJ2-1, with 10 bases fitting TRBD1. The CDR3 extends over 15 amino acids. The J segment lost 3 bases and the V segment lost 3 bases, leaving 2 bases of the junction unmatched. Germline V lookup: CDR1 KGHSH, CDR2 LQKENI. CDR3: CASSPGQGLYNEQFF. CDR3 bases: TGTGCCAGCTCACCGGGACAGGGGCTCTACAATGAGCAGTTCTTC.

The CDR3 region has the DNA TGTGCCAGCAGCTTGACCGGTAGCAATCAGCCCCAGCATTTT. Translation: CASSLTGSNQPQHF. The rearrangement links TRBV5-6 to TRBJ1-5; no clear D gene. The CDR3 spans 14 residues. Germline CDR1 and CDR2: SGHDT and YYEEEE. V was cut by 1 base and J by 0 bases, with 5 bases left in between. Filled out from reference TRBV5-6 and TRBJ1-5, the complete variable domain reads DAGVTQSPTHLIKTRGQQVTLRCSPKSGHDTVSWYQQALGQGPQFIFQYYEEEERQRGNFPDRFSGHQFPNYSSELNVNALLLGDSALYLCASSLTGSNQPQHFGDGTRLSIL.